These 25 T cell receptor beta chains originate from one sample sequenced in a study of T cell repertoires in cytomegalovirus infection. Each CDR3 protein gets one entry after TCRdb re-called the reads with MiXCR. The sample lists about 470,000 distinct CDR3 sequences, approximately 40% occurring once. Antigen specificity for these receptors is unknown. Sequences were derived from cultured PBMCs, sampled from culture after CMV antigen stimulation. The receptors shown here come from a human donor in good health (CMV status not recorded). Some clones in this sample may be carry-over from other donors' samples.

The gene calls are TRBV11-3 and TRBJ2-3; 8 bases fit TRBD2. Trimming removed 2 bases from V and 10 bases from J; junction bases left unmatched: 11. CDR1 SGHNT and CDR2 YENEEA come from the germline V gene. The length of the CDR3 is 15 residues. The CDR3 DNA reads TGTGCCAGCAGCTTATCTCGGGGGGGTGGGAAGCCGCAGTATTTT. Residues: CASSLSRGGGKPQYF.

This clonotype has a handful of counts. This chain joins TRBV11-2 and TRBJ2-2; 8 positions match TRBD1. From germline, CDR1 is SGHAT and CDR2 FQNNGV. The V segment lost 5 bases and the J segment 1 base; nucleotides outside the gene matches: 6. This CDR3 is built from 16 residues. The CDR3 is CASSPRTGRNTGELFF. The CDR3, as DNA: TGTGCCAGCAGCCCCAGGACAGGGCGGAACACCGGGGAGCTGTTTTTT.

This chain uses TRBV7-6 with TRBJ2-5, with TRBD2 matching over 8 bases. The CDR3 is made up of 18 amino acids. Per the germline V gene, CDR1 is SGHVS and CDR2 is FNYEAQ. The junction had 13 bases not matched to a gene; V was cut back by 0 bases and J by 4 bases. The CDR3 spells CASSLARGERGGRETQYF. The CDR3 region has the DNA TGTGCCAGCAGCTTAGCGCGGGGGGAACGAGGGGGGAGAGAGACCCAGTACTTC.

This clonotype was seen only a few times. J is TRBJ1-6 and V is TRBV6-1; D is unresolved. CDR3 length: 14 residues. Trimming pared 5 bases from V and 10 bases from J, leaving 15 bases between. Germline loops: CDR1 MNHNS, CDR2 SASEGT. The CDR3 protein is CASSSTGFESPLHF. The CDR3 bases are TGTGCCAGCAGTTCGACCGGATTCGAATCACCCCTCCACTTT.

This clonotype was seen a handful of times. The chain uses TRBV11-1 and TRBJ2-7; 10 nucleotides align to TRBD1. This CDR3 has 16 amino acids. The germline V gene has CDR1 SGHAT and CDR2 FQDESV (reference sequence). V trimming: 5 bases; J trimming: 3 bases; junction bases outside the gene matches: 10. CDR3 amino acids: CASSPHGDRGSYEQYF. CDR3 nucleotide sequence: TGTGCCAGCAGCCCACATGGGGACAGGGGAAGCTACGAGCAGTACTTC.

This clonotype was seen a handful of times. This chain connects TRBV12-5 to TRBJ2-5; the D gene is possibly TRBD1 (6 bases). The V gene's germline CDR1 is LGHNT and CDR2 FRNRAP. The CDR3 has 19 residues. V was cut by 0 bases and J by 1 base, with 21 bases left in between. The CDR3 region is CASGLVKDGQGPFQETQYF. The CDR3 nucleotides are TGTGCTAGTGGTTTGGTAAAAGATGGGCAGGGGCCATTCCAAGAGACCCAGTACTTC.

At least ten counts were recorded for this clonotype. The chain couples TRBV7-2 to TRBJ2-3; 8 bases agree with TRBD2. Germline V lookup: CDR1 SGHTA, CDR2 FQGNSA. Germline trimming cut 1 base from V and 3 bases from J; bases unmatched to any gene: 3. CDR3 size: 15 residues. CDR3 protein: CASSLVRGGTDTQYF. In nucleotides, the CDR3 is TGTGCCAGCAGCTTAGTACGGGGGGGTACAGATACGCAGTATTTT.

This chain uses TRBV11-2 with TRBJ2-7, with a weak D call TRBD1 (5 bases). Per the germline V gene, CDR1 is SGHAT and CDR2 is FQNNGV. The CDR3 is made up of 16 amino acids. V was trimmed by 1 base and J by 2 bases, leaving 15 bases between them. The CDR3 DNA reads as TGTGCCAGCAGCTTAGGAGACAGCTCACGAACCTACGAGCAGTACTTC. This encodes CASSLGDSSRTYEQYF. Variable domain in full (rest from reference TRBV11-2 and TRBJ2-7): EAGVAQSPRYKIIEKRQSVAFWCNPISGHATLYWYQQILGQGPKLLIQFQNNGVVDDSQLPKDRFSAERLKGVDSTLKIQPAKLEDSAVYLCASSLGDSSRTYEQYFGPGTRLTVT.

V and J are TRBV9 and TRBJ2-3, with TRBD2 as a possible D gene (7 bases). The CDR3 length is 15 residues. The germline V gene has CDR1 SGDLS and CDR2 YYNGEE. V was clipped by 2 bases and J by 6 bases, with 16 bases between them. The CDR3 protein is CASSVVGGGPDTQYF. The CDR3 DNA reads TGTGCCAGCAGCGTCGTGGGGGGGGGCCCGGATACGCAGTATTTT. Variable domain in full (rest from reference TRBV9 and TRBJ2-3): DSGVTQTPKHLITATGQRVTLRCSPRSGDLSVYWYQQSLDQGLQFLIQYYNGEERAKGNILERFSAQQFPDLHSELNLSSLELGDSALYFCASSVVGGGPDTQYFGPGTRLTVL.

As DNA, the CDR3 is TGTGCTAGTGGTTGGATGGACAGCCACAATCAGCCCCAGCATTTT. Encoded protein: CASGWMDSHNQPQHF. The rearrangement joins TRBV12-5 to TRBJ1-5; the D gene is possibly TRBD1 (6 bases). The V and J ends lost 4 bases and 3 bases respectively, with 13 bases between them. Germline values: CDR1 LGHNT, CDR2 FRNRAP. This CDR3 comprises 15 residues.

CDR3 nucleotide sequence: TGTGCCAGCAGCTTCTCTGACAGCAACACTGAAGCTTTCTTT. Encoded protein: CASSFSDSNTEAFF. This sequence joins TRBV7-8 and TRBJ1-1; D might be TRBD1 (5 bases). This CDR3 is built from 14 residues. CDR1 SGHVS and CDR2 FQNEAQ come from the germline V gene. Trimming pared 3 bases from V and 2 bases from J, leaving 10 bases between. The full variable domain, with the rest looked up from reference TRBV7-8 and TRBJ1-1, is GAGVSQSPRYKVAKRGQDVALRCDPISGHVSLFWYQQALGQGPEFLTYFQNEAQLDKSGLPSDRFFAERPEGSVSTLKIQRTQQEDSAVYLCASSFSDSNTEAFFGQGTRLTVV.

This clonotype was detected once. The chain combines TRBV7-2 with TRBJ1-2, with a tentative D call TRBD1 (5 bases). V lost 4 bases and J lost 0, with 21 bases in between. The CDR3 spans 18 residues. Germline values: CDR1 SGHTA, CDR2 FQGNSA. The CDR3 reads CASSSLVGGTLANYGYTF. The CDR3 nucleotides are TGTGCCAGCAGCTCATTGGTAGGAGGGACGTTAGCTAACTATGGCTACACCTTC.

V usage is TRBV7-2 and J usage is TRBJ2-7, with D hard to call. Trimming took off 1 base at V and 8 bases at J, with 24 bases between the two ends. The CDR3 sequence is 17 residues long. From germline, CDR1 is SGHTA and CDR2 FQGNSA. CDR3 nucleotides: TGTGCCAGCAGCTTAGGAATGGGCGGTGCGGCCTTGACTCAGCAGTACTTC. This encodes CASSLGMGGAALTQQYF. Full variable domain (outside the CDR3, taken from reference TRBV7-2 and TRBJ2-7): GAGVSQSPSNKVTEKGKDVELRCDPISGHTALYWYRQSLGQGLEFLIYFQGNSAPDKSGLPSDRFSAERTGGSVSTLTIQRTQQEDSAVYLCASSLGMGGAALTQQYFGPGTRLTVT.

The chain recombines TRBV27 with TRBJ1-6; TRBD1 matches at 7 bases. The V and J ends lost 6 bases and 8 bases, in that order; junction bases with no gene match: 10. The germline gives CDR1 MNHEY, CDR2 SMNVEV (reference sequence). This CDR3 comprises 15 residues. For the CDR3, the DNA is TGTGCCAGCAGCCCAGGCAGGGGGGTGGATTCACCCCTCCACTTT. Amino acid sequence: CASSPGRGVDSPLHF.

The chain uses TRBV7-2 and TRBJ2-7; 7 bases line up with TRBD1. V shed 5 bases and J 5 bases; nucleotides not matched to a gene: 9. This CDR3 is built from 14 residues. The germline V gene encodes CDR1 SGHTA and CDR2 FQGNSA. CDR3 protein: CASSTDRLRDEQYF. For the CDR3, the DNA is TGTGCCAGCAGCACGGACAGGTTGCGGGACGAGCAGTACTTC.

This clonotype occurred many times. V and J are TRBV7-2 and TRBJ2-2; 15 bases agree with TRBD2. CDR3 length: 19 residues. Per germline, CDR1 SGHTA and CDR2 FQGNSA. With 4 bases clipped from V and 1 base from J, the junction kept 7 bases outside the gene matches. DNA of the CDR3: TGTGCCAGCAGCTCCAGGACTAGCGGGGGGGCGGAGAACACCGGGGAGCTGTTTTTT. This encodes CASSSRTSGGAENTGELFF.

For the CDR3, the DNA is TGTGCCAGCAGCTCCTGGGATCAGCCCCAGCATTTT. This codes for CASSSWDQPQHF. The chain employs TRBV7-6 and TRBJ1-5; no clear D. Germline lookup yields CDR1 SGHVS and CDR2 FNYEAQ. V was pared by 4 bases and J by 5 bases, with 6 bases between. The CDR3 is 12 amino acids.

This clonotype was picked up a small number of times. The V call is TRBV2, the J call TRBJ1-5, with D maybe TRBD1 (5 bases). Germline CDR1 is SNHLY and CDR2 is FYNNEI. The CDR3 is 15 residues long. The V end was cut by 1 base, the J end by 6 bases, with 13 bases between. The CDR3 region has the DNA TGTGCCAGCAGTGAAGTCGAAAAGGGGAGTCAGCCCCAGCATTTT. It encodes CASSEVEKGSQPQHF.

This CDR3 is CSATAWGGPSYNEQFF. The CDR3, as DNA: TGCAGTGCTACTGCCTGGGGGGGACCCTCCTACAATGAGCAGTTCTTC. The chain links TRBV20-1 to TRBJ2-1; 7 positions agree with TRBD2. Germline V lookup: CDR1 DFQATT, CDR2 SNEGSKA (reference sequence). Germline trimming cut 4 bases from V and 0 bases from J; bases unmatched to any gene: 9. The CDR3 spans 16 residues.

The chain has TRBV27 and TRBJ1-2; D possibly corresponds to TRBD1 (6 bases). CDR3 length: 16 amino acids. V was pared by 0 bases and J by 1 base, with 12 bases between. Germline values: CDR1 MNHEY, CDR2 SMNVEV (reference sequence). The CDR3 DNA sequence: TGTGCCAGCAGTTTATCCGGGGGGGCCTTTAACTATGGCTACACCTTC. This gives the protein CASSLSGGAFNYGYTF.

The V and J genes are TRBV6-2 or TRBV6-3 and TRBJ2-7; 9 bases are shared with TRBD1. Looked up from germline, CDR1 is MNHEY and CDR2 is SVGEGT. The V gene end was trimmed by 4 bases and the J gene end by 4 bases; junction bases not matched to a gene: 5. The length of the CDR3 is 14 residues. Here the CDR3 DNA reads TGTGCCAGCAGTTTCGCCGGGACAGGGTACGAGCAGTACTTC. Its translation is CASSFAGTGYEQYF.

The V call is TRBV7-9, the J call TRBJ2-5; D gene ambiguous. V was pared by 5 bases and J by 4 bases, with 14 bases between. CDR1 is SEHNR and CDR2 is FQNEAQ in the germline V gene (reference sequence). The CDR3 sequence is 14 residues long. The DNA of the CDR3 is TGTGCCAGCAGCGTGCCGACTTGGTCAGAGACCCAGTACTTC. Its protein product is CASSVPTWSETQYF.

The gene calls are TRBV20-1 and TRBJ2-3, with 9 bases identical to TRBD2. V lost 0 bases to trimming and J lost 3 bases; unmatched junction nucleotides: 4. This CDR3 comprises 15 residues. CDR1 is DFQATT, CDR2 SNEGSKA, per germline (reference sequence). In DNA, the CDR3 is TGCAGTGCTAGAGATGGAGGACTAGCGACAGATACGCAGTATTTT. This gives the protein CSARDGGLATDTQYF.

V and J are TRBV28 and TRBJ1-2, with 8 bases that match TRBD1. Germline V CDR1 and CDR2: MDHEN, SYDVKM. This CDR3 region has 14 residues. Losses at the gene ends were 10 bases for V and 4 bases for J; bases not matched to a gene: 11. This CDR3 is CATLLDRVAYGYTF. The CDR3 nucleotides are TGTGCCACCTTACTGGACAGGGTAGCCTATGGCTACACCTTC.

The chain has TRBV6-2 or TRBV6-3 and TRBJ2-1; 13 bases fit TRBD2. The CDR3 totals 19 residues. Germline V lookup: CDR1 MNHEY, CDR2 SVGEGT. The J segment lost 12 bases and the V segment lost 0 bases, leaving 17 bases of the junction unmatched. The CDR3 sequence is CASSYSVLRLAGGKLLQFF. DNA for the CDR3: TGTGCCAGCAGTTACTCCGTCCTTCGACTAGCGGGAGGCAAATTGTTGCAGTTCTTC.